These 10 T cell receptor beta chains were all obtained from the same sample, sequenced in a study of CD8+CD57+ T cells in acquired aplastic anemia. TCR beta VDJ and CDR3 were profiled, and genomic DNA was the template. TCRdb re-called the reads through MiXCR, storing one row per CDR3 protein. The sample consists of 90,000 to 120,000 distinct CDR3 sequences, around 49% of them appearing once. The material sequenced was sorted CD4+, CD8+, or CD8+CD57+ T cells (not recorded which) from PBMCs. Source of these receptors: a human donor in good health, serving as a control.

The chain couples TRBV24-1 to TRBJ1-5; weak D call: TRBD1 (6 bases). Trimming took off 6 bases at V and 3 bases at J, with 11 bases between the two ends. The CDR3 has 14 amino acids. CDR1 and CDR2 (germline): KGHDR, SFDVKD. The CDR3 reads CATSSDRDNQPQHF. The CDR3 DNA is TGTGCCACCAGTTCGGACAGAGACAATCAGCCCCAGCATTTT.

Note on this clonotype: A single base separates this from a much larger clone, so it may be a read error. V gene TRBV6-1 combines with J gene TRBJ2-7, with TRBD2 as a possible D gene (7 bases). Germline V gives CDR1 MNHNS, CDR2 SASEGT. Trimming stripped 6 bases from V and 6 bases from J, with 15 bases between. The CDR3 totals 13 residues. The CDR3 DNA is TGTGCCAGCAGGGGGGCGGGGGCCTGCGAGCAGTACTTC. Translation: CASRGAGACEQYF.

This clonotype was found a few times. V and J are TRBV15 and TRBJ1-2; TRBD1 agrees at 10 bases. In germline, CDR1 is LNHNV, CDR2 YYDKDF (reference sequence). This CDR3 is built from 15 residues. V was pared by 5 bases and J by 4 bases, with 7 bases of the junction left unmatched. The CDR3 coding sequence is TGTGCCACCAGCCGAGGGGGGACAGGGGCCTATGGCTACACCTTC. It is translated as CATSRGGTGAYGYTF.

The rearrangement links TRBV2 to TRBJ2-2; no reliable D call. The CDR3 is 12 residues long. V was shortened by 9 bases and J by 2 bases, with 7 bases between the two germline ends. Per the germline V gene, CDR1 is SNHLY and CDR2 is FYNNEI. The CDR3 bases are TGTGCCAGAGGCGACAACACCGGGGAGCTGTTTTTT. Translated: CARGDNTGELFF.

The chain uses TRBV29-1 and TRBJ1-2; 12 bases are a match to TRBD1. There are 15 residues in the CDR3. Trimming cost V 2 bases and J 4 bases; bases outside gene matches: 5. Germline assignment: CDR1 SQVTM and CDR2 ANQGSEA. The CDR3 DNA follows: TGCAGCGTTGAACTGGGGGACAGGGGGCTCTATGGCTACACCTTC. Its translation is CSVELGDRGLYGYTF.

V gene TRBV14 combines with J gene TRBJ1-2; D unclear. The CDR3 is made up of 13 amino acids. Trimming pared 3 bases from V and 5 bases from J, leaving 10 bases between. Germline V CDR1 and CDR2: SGHDN, FVKESK. The CDR3 DNA is TGTGCCAGCAGCCAGGGAACTTTTTATGGCTACACCTTC. It codes for CASSQGTFYGYTF.

V gene TRBV2 combines with J gene TRBJ1-2, with D hard to call. V was pared by 2 bases and J by 10 bases, with 8 bases between. CDR1 and CDR2 from the germline V gene are SNHLY and FYNNEI. This CDR3 comprises 11 residues. CDR3 in DNA: TGTGCCAGCAGTGAAAGGTGGGACTACACCTTC. Its protein is CASSERWDYTF.

V gene TRBV20-1 combines with J gene TRBJ2-5; 9 bases match TRBD2. The V and J ends lost 0 bases and 1 base, in that order; junction bases with no gene match: 3. The CDR3 runs 15 residues. Germline V gene lookup returns CDR1 DFQATT and CDR2 SNEGSKA (reference sequence). The CDR3 protein is CSARDRLAAQETQYF. The DNA for the CDR3 is TGCAGTGCTAGAGATCGACTAGCGGCCCAAGAGACCCAGTACTTC.

The CDR3 DNA follows: TGTGCCAGCAGCTCCACAGGGCGAGAAGCTTTCTTT. Its protein is CASSSTGREAFF. J is TRBJ1-1 and V is TRBV7-2, with a weak D call TRBD1 (6 bases). The CDR3 has 12 residues. The V gene lost 4 bases and the J gene lost 8 bases, with 11 bases spanning the gap. CDR1 is SGHTA and CDR2 is FQGNSA in the germline V gene.

This chain connects TRBV10-3 to TRBJ2-1; 10 nucleotides line up with TRBD1. There are 13 residues in the CDR3. Germline trimming cut 4 bases from V and 8 bases from J; bases unmatched to any gene: 2. The germline V gene encodes CDR1 ENHRY and CDR2 SYGVKD. The CDR3 sequence: CAISGGTGDEQFF. The CDR3 nucleotides read TGTGCCATCAGTGGTGGGACAGGGGATGAGCAGTTCTTC.